A selection of T cell receptor beta chains follows, all from one sample in a study of cytomegalovirus exposure and HLA in healthy donors. Here immunoSEQ multiplex PCR was the method, and the copy in TCRdb shows in-frame clones only, minus some. Of 150,000 or so clones in the sample, 86% were seen once. Sequencing was done on a sample of PBMCs. The origin of the receptors is a man between 18 and 35 years old in good health and CMV-seropositive. Each CDR3 is given with its conserved first and last residue. The order of the fields is CDR3 length, J gene, D gene, V gene, clone size, CDR3 DNA, CDR3 protein. A D gene is named only where the DNA matches it firmly. Some rows mark clone size as missing; the rest say once, few, many or name a class of expanded clone.

>12|TRBJ2-7|NA|TRBV25-1|NA
TGTGCCAGCAGTCCACAATCTGCCCGGCAGTACTTC
CASSPQSARQYF
>13|TRBJ1-1|NA|TRBV11-1|NA
TGTGCCAGCAGCTCGACAGGGAACACTGAAGCTTTCTTT
CASSSTGNTEAFF
>16|TRBJ2-6|NA|TRBV5-1|once
TGCGCCAGCAGCTTGAGTCACTTCTCTGGGGCCAACGTCCTGACTTTC
CASSLSHFSGANVLTF
>13|TRBJ2-3|NA|TRBV7-8|NA
TGCGGAACGTCCGGACAGAGCACAGATACGCAGTATTTT
CGTSGQSTDTQYF
>14|TRBJ1-2|TRBD1|TRBV27|once
TGTGCCAGCTTCCGACCCGGACAGGGGGGTGGCTACACCTTC
CASFRPGQGGGYTF
>16|TRBJ1-6|NA|TRBV21-1|NA
TGTGCCAGCAGCCCCCCTATGGGGACAGGGGGTTTACCCCTCCACTTT
CASSPPMGTGGLPLHF
>17|TRBJ2-2|NA|TRBV9|NA
TGTGCCAGCAGCGTAGGAAGACAGGAACGATACACCGGGGAGCTGTTTTTT
CASSVGRQERYTGELFF
>12|TRBJ1-5|NA|TRBV29-1|few
TGCAGCGCCCGGGGGACCGATCAGCCCCAGCATTTT
CSARGTDQPQHF
>16|TRBJ2-5|NA|TRBV30|few
TGTGCCTGGAGTGTATCGGTGGGGACACCACGGGAGACCCAGTACTTC
CAWSVSVGTPRETQYF
>16|TRBJ1-2|NA|TRBV7-2|NA
TGTGCCAGCAGCTTAGCCACAGCAGGGCCCCTCTATGGCTACACCTTC
CASSLATAGPLYGYTF
>17|TRBJ2-7|TRBD2|TRBV5-6|NA
TGTGCCAGCAGCCCCCTGGGTCTAGCGGGAGGGATCCACGAGCAGTACTTC
CASSPLGLAGGIHEQYF
>17|TRBJ2-6|TRBD1|TRBV2|NA
TGTGCCAGCAGCCCGACAGGGGGCTTATCTGGGGCCAACGTCCTGACTTTC
CASSPTGGLSGANVLTF
>15|TRBJ2-1|TRBD2|TRBV19|NA
TGTGCCAGTAGTCCCTTAGCGGGAGCAGACAATGAGCAGTTCTTC
CASSPLAGADNEQFF
>14|TRBJ1-2|NA|TRBV7-9|NA
TGTGCCAGCACCCGCCCCGGACAAGGCTATGGCTACACCTTC
CASTRPGQGYGYTF
>19|TRBJ2-1|TRBD2|TRBV13|NA
TGTGCCAGCAGGGGGAGGGGACTAGCGGGAGAGGTGGGCTACAATGAGCAGTTCTTC
CASRGRGLAGEVGYNEQFF
>13|TRBJ2-4|NA|TRBV10-3|NA
TGTGCCATCAGGGAAGCGGGTAGAAACATTCAGTACTTC
CAIREAGRNIQYF
>16|TRBJ2-7|TRBD1|TRBV6-5|NA
TGTGCCAGCAGTTACGCGGCGGGGACAGGGACCTACGAGCAGTACTTC
CASSYAAGTGTYEQYF
>12|TRBJ1-1|NA|TRBV27|NA
TGTGCCAGCAGTTTCGGGGGGTCTGAAGCTTTCTTT
CASSFGGSEAFF
>13|TRBJ1-2|NA|TRBV19|NA
TGTGCCAGTAGTATAGACAGGGGAGATGGCTACACCTTC
CASSIDRGDGYTF
>17|TRBJ1-5|NA|TRBV10-2|once
TGCGCCAGCAGTGAGTTTGCGTCGGGGGGCCATCGGCAGCCCCAGCATTTT
CASSEFASGGHRQPQHF
>16|TRBJ2-7|NA|TRBV18|NA
TGTGCCAGCTCACCACCCGGCAGGTTAAGCTCCTACGAGCAGTACTTC
CASSPPGRLSSYEQYF
>16|TRBJ1-2|NA|TRBV27|NA
TGTGCCAGCAGTCCCCTTGGAGAGCTAGCTAACTATGGCTACACCTTC
CASSPLGELANYGYTF
>15|TRBJ1-1|NA|TRBV6-1|NA
TGTGCCAGCAGTGAAGCAGCCCCGGGGAACACTGAAGCTTTCTTT
CASSEAAPGNTEAFF
>14|TRBJ1-1|NA|TRBV28|NA
TGTGCCAGCAGTTTGGGGACATCCAACACTGAAGCTTTCTTT
CASSLGTSNTEAFF
>15|TRBJ2-7|TRBD2|TRBV30|NA
TGTGCCTGGAAACGGCGGGAGGGCCCCTTGAACGAGCAGTACTTC
CAWKRREGPLNEQYF
>14|TRBJ1-1|NA|TRBV18|NA
TGTGCCAGCTCACCACTGGGGGCAAGCACTGAAGCTTTCTTT
CASSPLGASTEAFF
>14|TRBJ1-2|TRBD1|TRBV12-5|NA
TGTGCTAGTGGCAACCAGGGGGCATATTATGGCTACACCTTC
CASGNQGAYYGYTF
>16|TRBJ1-5|NA|TRBV5-5|NA
TGTGCCAGCAGTCTTATACAGGGAGTGAGCAATCAGCCCCAGCATTTT
CASSLIQGVSNQPQHF
>16|TRBJ1-1|NA|TRBV5-6|few
TGTGCCAGCACCACTTTCGGGAGGGGGGGGAACACTGAAGCTTTCTTT
CASTTFGRGGNTEAFF
>13|TRBJ2-3|NA|TRBV6-1|NA
TGTGCCAGCAGTGAATTCAGGACAGATACGCAGTATTTT
CASSEFRTDTQYF
>13|TRBJ1-4|NA|TRBV19|NA
TGTGCCAGTAGTCGCCAGTATGATGAAAAACTGTTTTTT
CASSRQYDEKLFF
>15|TRBJ1-5|NA|TRBV19|NA
TGTGCCAGTAGTCGCGTCAGGGAAGTCAATCAGCCCCAGCATTTT
CASSRVREVNQPQHF
>12|TRBJ1-2|TRBD1|TRBV9|NA
TGTGCCAGCAGCACACAGGGGAATGGCTACACCTTC
CASSTQGNGYTF
>18|TRBJ2-1|TRBD2|TRBV19|NA
TGTGCCAGTAGTACCTGGTCCTTATTAGCGGGGGGGGCGGTTGAGCAGTTCTTC
CASSTWSLLAGGAVEQFF
>15|TRBJ2-7|NA|TRBV9|NA
TGTGCCAGCAGCGTAGACCCAGCGGCATCCTACGAGCAGTACTTC
CASSVDPAASYEQYF
>15|TRBJ1-1|NA|TRBV4-3|NA
TGCGCCAGCAGCCAAGTCGCAGTGGCGAACACTGAAGCTTTCTTT
CASSQVAVANTEAFF
>15|TRBJ2-7|TRBD2|TRBV10-2|NA
TGCGCCAGCACCCGGGCGGGGGGTTCCGACTACGAGCAGTACTTC
CASTRAGGSDYEQYF
>11|TRBJ1-2|NA|TRBV25-1|NA
TGTGCCAGCAGTCCTGGGGCGGGCTACACCTTC
CASSPGAGYTF
>13|TRBJ2-7|NA|TRBV5-6|NA
TGTGCCAGCAGCTTGGGGGCACCCTACGAGCAGTACTTC
CASSLGAPYEQYF
>13|TRBJ1-5|NA|TRBV29-1|NA
TGCAGCGTAGCAGGGACTCCCAATCAGCCCCAGCATTTT
CSVAGTPNQPQHF
>16|TRBJ1-1|TRBD1|TRBV5-1|NA
TGCGCCAGCAGCTTGGACAGGGGGCACAAGAACACTGAAGCTTTCTTT
CASSLDRGHKNTEAFF
>12|TRBJ2-7|NA|TRBV10-2|NA
TGCGCCAGCAAGGACCAGGGGCGGGAGCAGTACTTC
CASKDQGREQYF
>11|TRBJ2-7|NA|TRBV30|few
TGTGCCTGGAGAGGGGGCTACGAGCAGTACTTC
CAWRGGYEQYF
>15|TRBJ1-4|NA|TRBV18|NA
TGTGCCAGCTCACTTACAGTTGCAACTAATGAAAAACTGTTTTTT
CASSLTVATNEKLFF
>14|TRBJ1-2|NA|TRBV25-1|NA
TGTGCCAGCAGTGAAATCGACAGGCTATATGGCTACACCTTC
CASSEIDRLYGYTF
>13|TRBJ2-7|TRBD1|TRBV9|once
TGTGCCAGCAGCGGAGGACAGGGTTACGAGCAGTACTTC
CASSGGQGYEQYF
>16|TRBJ2-3|NA|TRBV5-6|NA
TGTGCCAGCAGCTTGGTGCCCAGGGGACCGACAGATACGCAGTATTTT
CASSLVPRGPTDTQYF
>14|TRBJ2-5|NA|TRBV27|NA
TGTGCCAGCTGGGACTTAGCCCCTGGGGAGACCCAGTACTTC
CASWDLAPGETQYF
>14|TRBJ2-7|NA|TRBV2|NA
TGTGCCAGCAGCGCGCAGGGCCCCTCCTACGAGCAGTACTTC
CASSAQGPSYEQYF
>16|TRBJ2-3|TRBD2|TRBV25-1|once
TGTGCCAGCAGTTCTCGACTAGCGGGGAGCACAGATACGCAGTATTTT
CASSSRLAGSTDTQYF
>15|TRBJ2-3|NA|TRBV5-6|NA
TGTGCCAGCAGCTCACAGGGAGTTCGCATAGATACGCAGTATTTT
CASSSQGVRIDTQYF
>12|TRBJ1-1|NA|TRBV6-6|NA
TGTGCCAGCAGCAAACTAAACACTGAAGCTTTCTTT
CASSKLNTEAFF
>16|TRBJ1-5|TRBD1|TRBV5-4|NA
TGTGCCAGCAGCTTGGACGGGGACAGATACAATCAGCCCCAGCATTTT
CASSLDGDRYNQPQHF
>14|TRBJ1-2|TRBD1|TRBV6-4|NA
TGTGCCAGCAGTTCGCAGGGCGGGACAGGTCGCTACACCTTC
CASSSQGGTGRYTF
>13|TRBJ1-1|NA|TRBV7-9|few
TGTGCCAGCAGCTTAACGCCAGGGGAGGAAGCTTTCTTT
CASSLTPGEEAFF
>11|TRBJ1-2|NA|TRBV20-1|few
TGCAGTGCTAGTTGGGGGCTTGGCTACACCTTC
CSASWGLGYTF
>16|TRBJ1-3|TRBD1|TRBV7-6|NA
TGTGCCAGCAGCCTCGGGACAGGGTCGTTTGGAAACACCATATATTTT
CASSLGTGSFGNTIYF
>15|TRBJ2-7|NA|TRBV4-3|NA
TGCGCCAGCAGCCAAGATCGTGGCAGGGTGCGTGAGCAGTACTTC
CASSQDRGRVREQYF
>13|TRBJ2-5|NA|TRBV9|once
TGTGCCTCCGCAGGTCCGGGGTTAAAGACCCAGTACTTC
CASAGPGLKTQYF